The present entry profiles one TCR beta chain with its context. Trimming removed 6 bases at V and 2 bases at J, with 14 bases between. Germline assignment: CDR1 MNHEY and CDR2 SMNVEV (reference sequence). This CDR3 is built from 14 residues. The sample belongs to a study of T cells in localized non-small cell lung cancer. Clones were sequenced by immunoSEQ multiplex PCR, and TCRdb holds only the in-frame ones, with some missing. The data contain 45,000 to 70,000 clones, roughly 85% of them singletons. This clonotype was sampled from a woman aged 35 to 70 with stage I lung adenocarcinoma. The material sequenced was peripheral blood, taken before any cancer treatment. The rearrangement uses TRBV27 and TRBJ2-7; D may be TRBD1 (6 bases). CDR3 sequence reads: CASRPQGTPYEQYF. The DNA of the CDR3 is TGTGCCAGCAGGCCTCAGGGGACCCCCTACGAGCAGTACTTC.